This T cell receptor (beta chain) was captured in a study of control samples from healthy donors and cancer patients. Germline assignment: CDR1 MNHEY and CDR2 SMNVEV (reference sequence). The CDR3 length is 14 residues. The V end was cut by 5 bases, the J end by 5 bases, with 15 bases between. Generated by immunoSEQ multiplex PCR, the TCRdb table keeps only in-frame clones and is missing some. The table records some 120,000 clones, roughly 93% of them present only once. The origin of this receptor is a man aged 25 to 40 in good health. V is TRBV27 and J is TRBJ1-1; possibly TRBD1 for D (5 bases). The specimen was blood. The DNA of the CDR3 is TGTGCCAGCAGTGAACTCGGGGGTCGTACTGAAGCTTTCTTT. Residues: CASSELGGRTEAFF.